These 21 T cell receptor beta chains were sequenced from one sample in a study of graft-versus-host responses after intestinal transplantation. These receptors lack a known antigen. The protocol was immunoSEQ multiplex PCR, while the TCRdb copy is restricted to in-frame clones and leaves out a portion. The repertoire includes fewer than 120,000 clones, around 95% of them detected once, and approximately 0.49% sits in the top ten. Sequencing used unstimulated CD8+ T cells sorted from spleen or lymph node cells, obtained before intestinal transplant. Source of these receptors: a human donor who received an intestinal transplant.

V usage is TRBV9 and J usage is TRBJ1-2; D gene unclear. Looked up from germline, CDR1 is SGDLS and CDR2 is YYNGEE. V was cut by 0 bases and J by 2 bases, with 5 bases left in between. This CDR3 region has 13 residues. For the CDR3, the DNA is TGTGCCAGCAGCGTAGCACAAAACTATGGCTACACCTTC. This sequence encodes CASSVAQNYGYTF.

The chain uses TRBV13 and TRBJ2-5, with D perhaps matching TRBD1 (6 bases). Per the germline V gene, CDR1 is PRHDT and CDR2 is FYEKMQ (reference sequence). This CDR3 has 14 amino acids. Between the trimmed V and J ends, which lost 4 bases and 3 bases, there was a span of 12 bases. CDR3 amino acids: CASSSGTHKETQYF. The CDR3 DNA follows: TGTGCCAGCAGCTCCGGGACACATAAAGAGACCCAGTACTTC.

The V and J genes are TRBV4-2 and TRBJ2-7; 9 nucleotides line up with TRBD2. After removal of 4 bases from V and 1 base from J, the junction contained 8 bases not matched to a gene. The germline CDR1 and CDR2 sequences are LGHNA and YNFKEQ. The CDR3 is 16 residues long. The CDR3 DNA reads as TGTGCCAGCAGCCGAATGGGGGGACTAGCATCCTACGAGCAGTACTTC. It codes for CASSRMGGLASYEQYF.

In this sample, this clone turned up once. The chain links TRBV7-6 to TRBJ2-1; TRBD2 aligns across 13 bases. This CDR3 is 15 amino acids long. V lost 8 bases and J lost 5; bases outside the gene matches: 6. Germline values: CDR1 SGHVS, CDR2 FNYEAQ. The CDR3 protein is CASYNGLAGDNEQFF. Written as DNA, the CDR3 is TGTGCCAGCTACAATGGACTAGCGGGAGACAATGAGCAGTTCTTC. The variable domain in full, completed from reference TRBV7-6 and TRBJ2-1, reads GAGVSQSPRYKVTKRGQDVALRCDPISGHVSLYWYRQALGQGPEFLTYFNYEAQQDKSGLPNDRFSAERPEGSISTLTIQRTEQRDSAMYRCASYNGLAGDNEQFFGPGTRLTVL.

This chain connects TRBV11-2 to TRBJ2-7; D uncertain. This CDR3 has 15 residues. V lost 1 base to trimming and J lost 0 bases, with 10 bases between them. Germline loops: CDR1 SGHAT, CDR2 FQNNGV. CDR3 sequence reads: CASSLVPRNSYEQYF. Written as DNA, the CDR3 is TGTGCCAGCAGCTTAGTCCCACGGAACTCCTACGAGCAGTACTTC.

In its sample, this clone was seen once. The CDR3 sequence is CASSSDGGGKTDTQYF. Here the CDR3 DNA reads TGTGCCAGCAGTTCTGACGGAGGGGGAAAGACAGATACGCAGTATTTT. V gene TRBV9 combines with J gene TRBJ2-3; D is tentatively TRBD1 or TRBD2 (6 bases each). The germline CDR1 and CDR2 sequences are SGDLS and YYNGEE. CDR3 length: 16 residues. V was pared by 5 bases and J by 3 bases, with 19 bases between.

CDR3 nucleotides: TGTGCCAGCAGCTTGGGGACTAGCGAACAGTACTTC. This encodes CASSLGTSEQYF. This rearrangement joins TRBV13 to TRBJ2-7; 10 bases are a match to TRBD2. The CDR3 is 12 amino acids. After removal of 3 bases from V and 10 bases from J, the junction contained 3 bases not matched to a gene. Per germline, CDR1 PRHDT and CDR2 FYEKMQ (reference sequence).

The chain joins TRBV7-6 to TRBJ1-2; perhaps TRBD1 as D (6 bases). The CDR3 sequence is 14 residues long. V shed 5 bases and J shed 3 bases, with 13 bases lying between them. Germline loops: CDR1 SGHVS, CDR2 FNYEAQ. CDR3 in DNA: TGTGCCAGCAGCCTAGGAGGGGGGGACTATGGCTACACCTTC. Translated: CASSLGGGDYGYTF.

The CDR3 reads CASSLPLREAGSETQYF. As DNA, the CDR3 is TGTGCCAGCAGCCTCCCCCTCCGGGAGGCGGGGAGTGAGACCCAGTACTTC. J is TRBJ2-5 and V is TRBV7-6, with 7 bases lining up with TRBD2. This CDR3 contains 17 residues. After removal of 5 bases from V and 5 bases from J, the junction contained 17 bases not matched to a gene. CDR1 is SGHVS and CDR2 is FNYEAQ in the germline V gene. Filled out from reference TRBV7-6 and TRBJ2-5, the complete variable domain reads GAGVSQSPRYKVTKRGQDVALRCDPISGHVSLYWYRQALGQGPEFLTYFNYEAQQDKSGLPNDRFSAERPEGSISTLTIQRTEQRDSAMYRCASSLPLREAGSETQYFGPGTRLLVL.

This chain uses TRBV7-2 with TRBJ1-4; TRBD1 is a possible D gene (6 bases). V was pared by 1 base and J by 5 bases, with 8 bases between. Germline CDR1 reads SGHTA; CDR2 reads FQGNSA. This CDR3 spans 14 amino acids. CDR3 amino acids: CASSLDRANEKLFF. CDR3 sequence (DNA): TGTGCCAGCAGCTTAGACAGGGCAAATGAAAAACTGTTTTTT.

The chain joins TRBV6-1 to TRBJ1-5, with D perhaps TRBD1 (6 bases). CDR3 length: 14 residues. Germline CDR1 reads MNHNS; CDR2 reads SASEGT. V lost 6 bases, J lost 7 bases, and 16 bases lay in between. In nucleotides, the CDR3 is TGTGCCAGCAGCCCTACGCAGGGGTTGCAGCCCCAGCATTTT. Amino acid sequence: CASSPTQGLQPQHF.

The J gene is TRBJ2-4, the V gene TRBV5-4, with 9 bases fitting TRBD2. The CDR3 sequence is 16 residues long. Trimming at V came to 0 bases and at J to 6 bases, leaving 7 bases not matched to a gene. Germline assignment: CDR1 SGHNT and CDR2 YYREEE (reference sequence). The CDR3 loop reads CASSLEREEVGNIQYF. The CDR3 DNA is TGTGCCAGCAGCTTGGAGCGGGAGGAGGTTGGAAACATTCAGTACTTC.

V gene TRBV7-6 combines with J gene TRBJ2-1; 11 positions agree with TRBD2. V lost 4 bases, J lost 5 bases, and 10 bases stayed unmatched. This CDR3 has 17 amino acids. Germline lookup yields CDR1 SGHVS and CDR2 FNYEAQ. CDR3 residues: CASSSPLAGGTNNEQFF. CDR3 in DNA: TGTGCCAGCAGCTCCCCGCTAGCGGGAGGCACAAACAATGAGCAGTTCTTC.

The chain joins TRBV25-1 to TRBJ1-1; the D gene is possibly TRBD1 (6 bases). From germline, CDR1 is MGHDK and CDR2 SYGVNS. The V end was cut by 7 bases, the J end by 4 bases, with 13 bases between. The CDR3 contains 13 residues. CDR3 loop: CASTLDSLTEAFF. In nucleotides, the CDR3 is TGTGCCAGCACTTTGGACAGCCTCACTGAAGCTTTCTTT.

The chain has TRBV6-1 and TRBJ2-7; 7 bases line up with TRBD2. Looked up from germline, CDR1 is MNHNS and CDR2 is SASEGT. Trimming removed 5 bases from V and 3 bases from J; junction bases left unmatched: 7. The CDR3 spans 14 residues. The CDR3 DNA reads as TGTGCCAGCAGTTGGGGGGAGGGAGGCTACGAGCAGTACTTC. Amino acids: CASSWGEGGYEQYF.

V gene TRBV28 combines with J gene TRBJ2-1; possible D gene TRBD2, 6 bases. Trimming stripped 5 bases from V and 9 bases from J, with 17 bases between. CDR3 size: 14 residues. Germline CDR1 MDHEN, CDR2 SYDVKM. CDR3 DNA sequence: TGTGCCAGCAGTCCGGACCGGGGGAGGCGTGAGCAGTTCTTC. Encoded protein: CASSPDRGRREQFF.

The gene calls are TRBV7-9 and TRBJ1-1; D remains ambiguous. Per the germline V gene, CDR1 is SEHNR and CDR2 is FQNEAQ (reference sequence). With 3 bases removed from V and 1 base from J, the gap between germline ends came to 6 bases. This CDR3 region has 13 residues. The CDR3 sequence is CASSFLQNTEAFF. The CDR3 DNA is TGTGCCAGCAGCTTTCTCCAGAACACTGAAGCTTTCTTT.

This clone was detected only once. The rearrangement joins TRBV2 to TRBJ1-1; perhaps TRBD1 as D (5 bases). V was cut by 4 bases and J by 5 bases, with 14 bases left in between. Germline CDR1 SNHLY, CDR2 FYNNEI. The CDR3 extends over 14 amino acids. The CDR3 region is CASSVRGEFTEAFF. The CDR3 region has the DNA TGTGCCAGCAGTGTGAGGGGAGAATTTACTGAAGCTTTCTTT.

CDR3 in amino acids: CASSFCYGLDSPLHF. For the CDR3, the DNA is TGTGCCAGCAGCTTCTGTTACGGGCTCGATTCACCCCTCCACTTT. The V gene is TRBV7-2, the J gene TRBJ1-6, with D unclear. The V end was cut by 3 bases, the J end by 8 bases, with 14 bases between. The CDR3 extends over 15 amino acids. Germline V lookup: CDR1 SGHTA, CDR2 FQGNSA.

This clone has just one count. V gene TRBV4-1 combines with J gene TRBJ2-2; 13 bases agree with TRBD2. The CDR3 consists of 16 residues. Trimming at V came to 7 bases and at J to 5 bases, leaving 7 bases not matched to a gene. Germline CDR1 and CDR2: MGHRA and YSYEKL. In nucleotides, the CDR3 is TGCGCCAGCACCCCCGGGACTAGCGGGATTACCGGGGAGCTGTTTTTT. It encodes CASTPGTSGITGELFF.

This clone was counted once. This sequence joins TRBV9 and TRBJ1-2; D is unresolved. V lost 2 bases and J 5 bases, leaving 16 bases between the germline ends. Germline CDR1 and CDR2: SGDLS and YYNGEE. The CDR3 is 15 amino acids. The CDR3 is CASSVVEEGGYGYTF. CDR3 DNA: TGTGCCAGCAGCGTGGTGGAGGAGGGAGGGTATGGCTACACCTTC.